This TCR beta chain came from a study of neurological immune-mediated disorders. Study observations and caveats: The level of TCR clonal expansion was highest in patients with HTLV-1-associated myelopathy and lowest in multiple sclerosis, where it fell below the level seen in healthy controls.

TCRdb recomputed calls from the 5' RACE reads with MiXCR, one row per CDR3 protein. The sample consists of fewer than 90,000 distinct CDR3 sequences, 9% to 12% of them appearing once. This clonotype came up many times. Its antigen is undetermined. In germline, CDR1 is MGHDK, CDR2 SYGVNS. The CDR3 extends over 15 amino acids. J was trimmed by 6 bases and V by 5 bases; bases with no gene match: 4. The sample was PBMCs. The chain uses TRBV25-1 and TRBJ2-1, with 13 bases that match TRBD2. The TCR comes from a man aged 40-55 years in good health. The CDR3 here is CASSWTSGGGNEQFF. The CDR3 DNA reads TGTGCCAGCAGTTGGACTAGCGGGGGAGGCAATGAGCAGTTCTTC.